Presented here are 25 T cell receptor beta chains from one specimen sequenced in a study of T cell responses to AZD1222 COVID-19 vaccine. Clones were read by immunoSEQ multiplex PCR, and TCRdb kept only the in-frame ones, dropping some. Counted here are about 140,000 clones, around 93% occurring once; the ten biggest clones make up around 3%. Sequences were derived from peripheral blood, sampled on day 0 of AZD1222 vaccination. The source is an adult in good health.

The chain carries TRBV27 and TRBJ2-1; 12 bases align to TRBD2. There are 16 residues in the CDR3. The ends lost 2 bases at V and 7 bases at J; junction bases unmatched: 6. Germline V gives CDR1 MNHEY, CDR2 SMNVEV (reference sequence). The CDR3 DNA sequence: TGTGCCAGCAGTTTAACTAGCGGGAGGTGGTTGAATGAGCAGTTCTTC. It is translated as CASSLTSGRWLNEQFF.

The chain carries TRBV7-8 and TRBJ2-1; TRBD1 or TRBD2 may be the D gene (5 bases each). Trimming stripped 2 bases from V and 7 bases from J, with 9 bases between. CDR1 is SGHVS and CDR2 is FQNEAQ in the germline V gene. The CDR3 contains 13 residues. For the CDR3, the DNA is TGTGCCAGCAGCTTAATAGAGGGGAATGAGCAGTTCTTC. Translated: CASSLIEGNEQFF. The whole variable domain, filled in from reference TRBV7-8 and TRBJ2-1, reads GAGVSQSPRYKVAKRGQDVALRCDPISGHVSLFWYQQALGQGPEFLTYFQNEAQLDKSGLPSDRFFAERPEGSVSTLKIQRTQQEDSAVYLCASSLIEGNEQFFGPGTRLTVL.

The V gene is TRBV30, the J gene TRBJ1-6; TRBD1 agrees at 10 bases. The CDR3 covers 17 residues. Germline CDR1 GTSNPN, CDR2 SVGIG (reference sequence). The junction had 9 bases not matched to a gene; V was cut back by 2 bases and J by 5 bases. CDR3 sequence: CAWSIPTGGLNNSPLHF. The CDR3 DNA reads TGTGCCTGGAGTATTCCGACAGGGGGCCTGAATAATTCACCCCTCCACTTT.

V is TRBV19 and J is TRBJ2-1; 7 bases align to TRBD1. The CDR3 runs to 13 residues. CDR1 and CDR2 from the germline V gene are LNHDA and SQIVND (reference sequence). After removal of 4 bases from V and 6 bases from J, the junction contained 3 bases not matched to a gene. CDR3 in amino acids: CASSTRQGNEQFF. In DNA form, the CDR3 reads TGTGCCAGTAGTACCCGACAGGGCAATGAGCAGTTCTTC.

This chain connects TRBV28 to TRBJ1-5, with a weak D call TRBD1 (5 bases). This CDR3 is built from 14 residues. With 11 bases removed from V and 7 bases from J, the gap between germline ends came to 21 bases. The germline V gene encodes CDR1 MDHEN and CDR2 SYDVKM. CDR3 sequence (DNA): TGTGCCTCCGTAGCGGGGGGTGGGGAACAGCCCCAGCATTTT. It translates to CASVAGGGEQPQHF.

For the CDR3, the DNA is TGTGCCAGCAGCTTTACCCTAAGAGAGCAGTACTTC. It translates to CASSFTLREQYF. The rearrangement links TRBV11-3 to TRBJ2-7; no definite D call. Between the trimmed V and J ends, which lost 3 bases and 7 bases, there was a span of 10 bases. CDR1 and CDR2 from the germline V gene are SGHNT and YENEEA. This CDR3 has 12 amino acids.

The V and J genes are TRBV9 and TRBJ1-6, with 8 bases aligning to TRBD1. CDR1 SGDLS and CDR2 YYNGEE come from the germline V gene. The CDR3 spans 14 residues. The V segment lost 3 bases and the J segment 10 bases; nucleotides outside the gene matches: 6. CDR3 region: CASSAGTGLSPLHF. In nucleotides, the CDR3 is TGTGCCAGCAGCGCCGGGACAGGTCTGTCACCCCTCCACTTT.

The chain links TRBV4-1 to TRBJ1-1, with TRBD1 matching 8 bases. Germline V gives CDR1 MGHRA, CDR2 YSYEKL. V shed 0 bases, J shed 5 bases, and the junction held 8 bases outside the gene matches. This CDR3 has 16 residues. CDR3 nucleotides: TGCGCCAGCAGCCAAGATCGAGGACAGGGCGGAACTGAAGCTTTCTTT. As protein: CASSQDRGQGGTEAFF.

J is TRBJ2-5 and V is TRBV5-1; TRBD1 matches at 7 bases. The V gene end was trimmed by 5 bases and the J gene end by 5 bases; junction bases not matched to a gene: 9. Germline V gives CDR1 SGHRS, CDR2 YFSETQ. The CDR3 is 14 amino acids. CDR3 DNA: TGCGCCAGCAGAGGGAAGGGGACAGACGAGACCCAGTACTTC. Residues: CASRGKGTDETQYF. Combining the CDR3 with reference TRBV5-1 and TRBJ2-5 gives the whole variable domain KAGVTQTPRYLIKTRGQQVTLSCSPISGHRSVSWYQQTPGQGLQFLFEYFSETQRNKGNFPGRFSGRQFSNSRSEMNVSTLELGDSALYLCASRGKGTDETQYFGPGTRLLVL.

The chain uses TRBV25-1 and TRBJ1-1; TRBD1 aligns across 7 bases. This CDR3 spans 15 amino acids. The germline CDR1 and CDR2 sequences are MGHDK and SYGVNS. The junction had 3 bases not matched to a gene; V was cut back by 1 base and J by 1 base. The CDR3: CASSELRTGNTEAFF. The CDR3 nucleotides are TGTGCCAGCAGTGAATTAAGGACAGGGAACACTGAAGCTTTCTTT.

The chain is built from TRBV19 and TRBJ1-2; D is unresolved. CDR1 LNHDA and CDR2 SQIVND come from the germline V gene (reference sequence). Trimming removed 2 bases from V and 2 bases from J, with 9 bases in between. The CDR3 consists of 14 residues. The DNA for the CDR3 is TGTGCCAGTAGTATACGGGGAGGCAACTATGGCTACACCTTC. Encoded protein: CASSIRGGNYGYTF. The whole variable domain, remainder taken from reference TRBV19 and TRBJ1-2, is DGGITQSPKYLFRKEGQNVTLSCEQNLNHDAMYWYRQDPGQGLRLIYYSQIVNDFQKGDIAEGYSVSREKKESFPLTVTSAQKNPTAFYLCASSIRGGNYGYTFGSGTRLTVV.

The chain recombines TRBV2 with TRBJ2-1; no reliable D call. The CDR3 totals 15 residues. Deletions cut 4 bases from V and 4 bases from J, with 14 bases between. In germline, CDR1 is SNHLY, CDR2 FYNNEI. CDR3 DNA: TGTGCCAGCAGTGTACGGCGGAGCCCTTACAATGAGCAGTTCTTC. Translating gives CASSVRRSPYNEQFF.

This clone was seen only once. This chain uses TRBV28 with TRBJ2-6; unclear D gene. This CDR3 is built from 13 residues. The ends were cut back, 7 bases at V and 2 bases at J, with 6 bases in the middle. CDR1 and CDR2 from the germline V gene are MDHEN and SYDVKM. CDR3 bases: TGTGCCAGCAAAAGGGCTGGGGCCAACGTCCTGACTTTC. As protein: CASKRAGANVLTF.

The rearrangement links TRBV9 to TRBJ1-4; D unresolved. V dropped 0 bases and J dropped 6 bases, with 6 bases sitting between them. The CDR3 totals 13 residues. Germline assignment: CDR1 SGDLS and CDR2 YYNGEE. CDR3 amino acids: CASSVGYDEKLFF. The CDR3 DNA is TGTGCCAGCAGCGTAGGCTACGATGAAAAACTGTTTTTT.

This chain's CDR3 is CASSLFDRGLGYTF. Here the CDR3 DNA reads TGCGCCAGCAGCTTGTTCGACAGGGGGCTCGGCTACACCTTC. J is TRBJ1-2 and V is TRBV5-1, with TRBD1 matching over 10 bases. V trimming: 1 base; J trimming: 8 bases; junction bases outside the gene matches: 5. From germline, CDR1 is SGHRS and CDR2 YFSETQ. This CDR3 comprises 14 residues.

The J gene is TRBJ2-1, the V gene TRBV24-1; no clear D. Trimming shortened V by 0 bases and J by 2 bases, and 4 bases separated the two germline ends. Germline V CDR1 and CDR2: KGHDR, SFDVKD. CDR3 length equals 14 residues. The CDR3 reads CATSDLGPYNEQFF. CDR3 nucleotide sequence: TGTGCCACCAGTGATTTGGGGCCCTACAATGAGCAGTTCTTC.

This chain joins TRBV19 and TRBJ1-2; tentative D call: TRBD1 (5 bases). The CDR3 runs 14 residues. The V end was cut by 5 bases, the J end by 4 bases, with 14 bases between. Germline CDR1 LNHDA, CDR2 SQIVND (reference sequence). For the CDR3, the DNA is TGTGCCAGTAGTGTGACAGCATCTAGCTATGGCTACACCTTC. Translation gives CASSVTASSYGYTF.

The sample holds a few counts of this clone. The V gene is TRBV15, the J gene TRBJ2-2; D is uncertain. Per germline, CDR1 LNHNV and CDR2 YYDKDF (reference sequence). Trimming took off 5 bases at V and 5 bases at J, with 12 bases between the two ends. The CDR3 totals 14 residues. The CDR3 bases are TGTGCCACCAGCTTACCCTTGGTAACCGGGGAGCTGTTTTTT. Amino acids: CATSLPLVTGELFF.

The DNA for the CDR3 is TGCGCCAGCAGGGAACAAGAGACCCAGTACTTC. This gives the protein CASREQETQYF. The gene calls are TRBV10-2 and TRBJ2-5; no reliable D call. The CDR3 totals 11 residues. The germline CDR1 and CDR2 sequences are WSHSY and SAAADI. The ends were cut back, 6 bases at V and 2 bases at J, with 4 bases in the middle.

This clone appeared a single time. The gene calls are TRBV9 and TRBJ2-3; D is perhaps TRBD1 (7 bases). V lost 2 bases, J lost 3 bases, and 16 bases lay in between. The CDR3 length is 16 residues. CDR1 SGDLS and CDR2 YYNGEE come from the germline V gene. The CDR3 here is CASSVGGGAGTDTQYF. CDR3 DNA sequence: TGTGCCAGCAGCGTCGGAGGGGGCGCGGGTACAGATACGCAGTATTTT.

The rearrangement links TRBV27 to TRBJ2-2; no clear D gene. V dropped 5 bases and J dropped 0 bases, with 4 bases sitting between them. The germline V gene encodes CDR1 MNHEY and CDR2 SMNVEV (reference sequence). The length of the CDR3 is 13 residues. The CDR3 loop reads CASSESNTGELFF. The CDR3 DNA reads as TGTGCCAGCAGTGAGTCGAACACCGGGGAGCTGTTTTTT.

This clone has a single count. The V and J genes are TRBV19 and TRBJ1-2, with D hard to call. V was trimmed by 4 bases and J by 4 bases, leaving 10 bases between them. Germline lookup yields CDR1 LNHDA and CDR2 SQIVND (reference sequence). CDR3 size: 13 residues. DNA of the CDR3: TGTGCCAGTAGTAGCGAGGGAATCTATGGCTACACCTTC. This encodes CASSSEGIYGYTF.

V usage is TRBV6-1 and J usage is TRBJ1-5, with D uncertain. The germline V gene encodes CDR1 MNHNS and CDR2 SASEGT. The CDR3 is made up of 15 amino acids. Trimming took 2 bases from V and 0 from J, leaving 8 bases between them. The CDR3 DNA reads TGTGCCAGCAGTGAACAGATCTATAGCAATCAGCCCCAGCATTTT. Translation: CASSEQIYSNQPQHF.

V usage is TRBV30 and J usage is TRBJ2-7, with unresolved D. Germline CDR1 is GTSNPN and CDR2 is SVGIG (reference sequence). This CDR3 has 12 amino acids. Trimming cost V 0 bases and J 4 bases, with 7 bases left between them. CDR3 DNA sequence: TGTGCCTGGAGTGTACAAGGATACGAGCAGTACTTC. As protein: CAWSVQGYEQYF.

The V call is TRBV2, the J call TRBJ1-1; D not certain. This CDR3 region has 11 residues. Germline values: CDR1 SNHLY, CDR2 FYNNEI. Between the trimmed V and J ends, which lost 2 bases and 11 bases, there was a span of 9 bases. The CDR3 spells CASSEQVKAFF. The CDR3 bases are TGTGCCAGCAGTGAACAGGTGAAGGCTTTCTTT. Filled out from reference TRBV2 and TRBJ1-1, the complete variable domain reads EPEVTQTPSHQVTQMGQEVILRCVPISNHLYFYWYRQILGQKVEFLVSFYNNEISEKSEIFDDQFSVERPDGSNFTLKIRSTKLEDSAMYFCASSEQVKAFFGQGTRLTVV.